This record covers a single TCR beta chain. The source of the sample is a study of shared clonotypes between healthy human individuals. On the study more broadly: Participating donors consisted of two women and three men aged 18 to 49.

The assay ran at deep level. Sequencing was performed with immunoSEQ multiplex PCR; in TCRdb, only in-frame clones are kept and a portion is missing. The data contain some 2,400,000 clones, approximately 95% of them singletons. V shed 5 bases and J shed 2 bases, with 14 bases lying between them. This CDR3 is built from 15 residues. Germline V gives CDR1 SGHNT, CDR2 YENEEA. This chain links TRBV11-3 with TRBJ2-3; a possible D gene is TRBD1 (6 bases). This clonotype was obtained from a man between 18 and 29 years old in good health. The sequencing sample was made of naive CD4+ T cells sorted from blood. Subset: CD45RA+ positively selected. The CDR3 coding sequence is TGTGCCAGCAGCCTTACGGGACACCACACAGATACGCAGTATTTT. Amino acid sequence: CASSLTGHHTDTQYF.